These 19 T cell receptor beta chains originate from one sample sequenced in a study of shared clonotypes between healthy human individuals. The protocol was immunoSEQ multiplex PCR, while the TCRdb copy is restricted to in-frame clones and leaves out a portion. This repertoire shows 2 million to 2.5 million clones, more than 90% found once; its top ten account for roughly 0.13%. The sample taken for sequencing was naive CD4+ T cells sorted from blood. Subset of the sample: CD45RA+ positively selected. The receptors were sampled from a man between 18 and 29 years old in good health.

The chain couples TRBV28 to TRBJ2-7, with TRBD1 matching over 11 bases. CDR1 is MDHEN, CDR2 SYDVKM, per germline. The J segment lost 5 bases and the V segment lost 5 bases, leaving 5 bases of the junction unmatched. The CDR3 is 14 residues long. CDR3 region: CASSVGQGVHEQYF. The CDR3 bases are TGTGCCAGCAGTGTGGGACAGGGGGTCCACGAGCAGTACTTC.

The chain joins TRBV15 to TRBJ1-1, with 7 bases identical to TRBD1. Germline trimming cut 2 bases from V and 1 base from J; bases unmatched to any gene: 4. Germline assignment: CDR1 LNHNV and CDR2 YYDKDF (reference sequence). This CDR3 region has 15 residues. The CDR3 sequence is CATSRLRQGNTEAFF. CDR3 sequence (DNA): TGTGCCACCAGCAGACTGCGACAGGGGAACACTGAAGCTTTCTTT.

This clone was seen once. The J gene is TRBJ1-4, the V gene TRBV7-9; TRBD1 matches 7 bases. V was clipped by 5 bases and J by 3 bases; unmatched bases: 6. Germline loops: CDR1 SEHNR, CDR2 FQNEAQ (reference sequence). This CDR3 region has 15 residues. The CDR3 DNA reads TGTGCCAGCAGCGCGGGGACAGTATCTAATGAAAAACTGTTTTTT. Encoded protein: CASSAGTVSNEKLFF.

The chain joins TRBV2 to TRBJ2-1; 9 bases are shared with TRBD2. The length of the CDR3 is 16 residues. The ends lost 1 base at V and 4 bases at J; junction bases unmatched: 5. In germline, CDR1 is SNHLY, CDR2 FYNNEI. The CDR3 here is CASSEVELAGYNEQFF. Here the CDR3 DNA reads TGTGCCAGCAGTGAAGTTGAACTAGCGGGTTACAATGAGCAGTTCTTC. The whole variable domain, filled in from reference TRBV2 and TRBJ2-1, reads EPEVTQTPSHQVTQMGQEVILRCVPISNHLYFYWYRQILGQKVEFLVSFYNNEISEKSEIFDDQFSVERPDGSNFTLKIRSTKLEDSAMYFCASSEVELAGYNEQFFGPGTRLTVL.

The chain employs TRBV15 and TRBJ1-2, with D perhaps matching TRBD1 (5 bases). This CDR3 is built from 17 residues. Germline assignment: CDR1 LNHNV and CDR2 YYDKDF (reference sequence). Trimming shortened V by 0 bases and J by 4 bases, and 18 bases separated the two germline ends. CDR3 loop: CATSRDLSGSVSYGYTF. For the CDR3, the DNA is TGTGCCACCAGCAGAGATCTTTCAGGGTCGGTTAGCTATGGCTACACCTTC.

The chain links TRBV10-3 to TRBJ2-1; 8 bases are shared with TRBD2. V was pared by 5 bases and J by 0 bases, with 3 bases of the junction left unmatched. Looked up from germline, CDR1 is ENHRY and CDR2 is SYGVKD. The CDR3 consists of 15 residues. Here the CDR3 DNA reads TGTGCCATCAGTTATAGCGGGAACTCCTACAATGAGCAGTTCTTC. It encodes CAISYSGNSYNEQFF.

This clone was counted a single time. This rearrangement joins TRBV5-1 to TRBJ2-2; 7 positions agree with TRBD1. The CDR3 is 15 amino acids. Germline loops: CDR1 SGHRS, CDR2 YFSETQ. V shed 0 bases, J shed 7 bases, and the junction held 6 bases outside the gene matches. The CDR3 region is CASSLVRDRVGELFF. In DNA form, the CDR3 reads TGCGCCAGCAGCTTGGTCCGCGACAGGGTCGGGGAGCTGTTTTTT.

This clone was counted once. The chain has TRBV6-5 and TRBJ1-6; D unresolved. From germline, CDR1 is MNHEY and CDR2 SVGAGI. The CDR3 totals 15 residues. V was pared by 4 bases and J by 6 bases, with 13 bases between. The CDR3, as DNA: TGTGCCAGCAGTTCCTTTAACAGCGGTAATTCACCCCTCCACTTT. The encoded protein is CASSSFNSGNSPLHF.

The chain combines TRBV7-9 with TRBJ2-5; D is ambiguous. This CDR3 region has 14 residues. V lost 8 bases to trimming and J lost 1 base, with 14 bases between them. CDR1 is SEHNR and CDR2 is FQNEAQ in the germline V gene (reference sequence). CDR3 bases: TGTGCCAGCGTCTTAACGGGCGCCCAAGAGACCCAGTACTTC. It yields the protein CASVLTGAQETQYF.

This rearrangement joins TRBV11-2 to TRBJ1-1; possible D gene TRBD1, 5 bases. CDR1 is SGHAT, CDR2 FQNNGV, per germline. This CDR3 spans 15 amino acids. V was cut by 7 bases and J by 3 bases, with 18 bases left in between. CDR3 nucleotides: TGTGCCAGCACCCTGCGAGGGAAGGGGTACACTGAAGCTTTCTTT. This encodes CASTLRGKGYTEAFF. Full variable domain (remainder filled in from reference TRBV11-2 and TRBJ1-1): EAGVAQSPRYKIIEKRQSVAFWCNPISGHATLYWYQQILGQGPKLLIQFQNNGVVDDSQLPKDRFSAERLKGVDSTLKIQPAKLEDSAVYLCASTLRGKGYTEAFFGQGTRLTVV.

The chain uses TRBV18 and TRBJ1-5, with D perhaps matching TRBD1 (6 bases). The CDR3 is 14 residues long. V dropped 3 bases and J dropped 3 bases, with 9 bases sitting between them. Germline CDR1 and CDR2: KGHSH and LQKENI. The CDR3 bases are TGTGCCAGCTCACCTCAGGGGTACAATCAGCCCCAGCATTTT. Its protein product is CASSPQGYNQPQHF.

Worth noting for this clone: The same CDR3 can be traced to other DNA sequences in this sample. This chain's CDR3 is CASSQDRAYGYTF. For the CDR3, the DNA is TGCGCCAGCAGCCAAGATAGAGCCTATGGCTACACCTTC. The chain recombines TRBV4-3 with TRBJ1-2; D is uncertain. V shed 0 bases and J shed 4 bases, with 6 bases lying between them. The CDR3 is 13 residues long. The germline V gene has CDR1 LGHNA and CDR2 YSLEER.

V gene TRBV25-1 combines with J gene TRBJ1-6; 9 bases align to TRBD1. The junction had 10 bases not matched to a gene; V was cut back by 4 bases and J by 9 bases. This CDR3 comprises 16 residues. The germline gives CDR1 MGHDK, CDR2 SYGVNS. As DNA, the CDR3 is TGTGCCAGCAGTGTCGGGGGGACAGGGATAATTTCACCCCTCCACTTT. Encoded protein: CASSVGGTGIISPLHF.

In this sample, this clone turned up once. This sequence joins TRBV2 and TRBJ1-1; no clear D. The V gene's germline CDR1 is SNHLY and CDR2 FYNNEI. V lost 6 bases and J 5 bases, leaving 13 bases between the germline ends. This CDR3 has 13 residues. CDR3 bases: TGTGCCAGCAGAACAGAGGTTGGGACTGAAGCTTTCTTT. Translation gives CASRTEVGTEAFF.

The DNA for the CDR3 is TGTGCCAGCAGTGAAAGTATCTATGAGCAGTTCTTC. The encoded protein is CASSESIYEQFF. The V and J genes are TRBV2 and TRBJ2-1, with no clear D. Between the trimmed V and J ends, which lost 2 bases and 8 bases, there was a span of 7 bases. The CDR3 is 12 amino acids. Germline CDR1 SNHLY, CDR2 FYNNEI.

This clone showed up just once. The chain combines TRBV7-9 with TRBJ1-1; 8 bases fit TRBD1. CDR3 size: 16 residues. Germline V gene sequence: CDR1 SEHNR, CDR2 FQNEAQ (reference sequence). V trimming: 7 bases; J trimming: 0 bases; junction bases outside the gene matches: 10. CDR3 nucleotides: TGTGCCAGCATCAGTCCGGGACAGGCATTGAACACTGAAGCTTTCTTT. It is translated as CASISPGQALNTEAFF.

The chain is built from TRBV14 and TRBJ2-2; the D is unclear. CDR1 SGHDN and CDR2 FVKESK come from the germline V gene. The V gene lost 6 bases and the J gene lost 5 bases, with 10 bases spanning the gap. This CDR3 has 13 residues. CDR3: CASSLSLTGELFF. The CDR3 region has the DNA TGTGCCAGCAGTCTTTCTCTTACCGGGGAGCTGTTTTTT.

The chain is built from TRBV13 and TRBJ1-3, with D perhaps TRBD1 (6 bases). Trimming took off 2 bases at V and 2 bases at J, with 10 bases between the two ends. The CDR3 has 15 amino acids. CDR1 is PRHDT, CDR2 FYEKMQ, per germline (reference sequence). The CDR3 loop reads CASSLTGNPGNTIYF. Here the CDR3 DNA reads TGTGCCAGCAGCTTAACAGGGAACCCTGGAAACACCATATATTTT.

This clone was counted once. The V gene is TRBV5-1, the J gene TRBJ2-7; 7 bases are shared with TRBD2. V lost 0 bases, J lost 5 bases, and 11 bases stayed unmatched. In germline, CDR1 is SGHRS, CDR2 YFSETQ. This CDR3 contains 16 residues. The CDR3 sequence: CASSLEAGTAWDEQYF. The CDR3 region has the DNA TGCGCCAGCAGCTTGGAAGCGGGGACGGCGTGGGACGAGCAGTACTTC.